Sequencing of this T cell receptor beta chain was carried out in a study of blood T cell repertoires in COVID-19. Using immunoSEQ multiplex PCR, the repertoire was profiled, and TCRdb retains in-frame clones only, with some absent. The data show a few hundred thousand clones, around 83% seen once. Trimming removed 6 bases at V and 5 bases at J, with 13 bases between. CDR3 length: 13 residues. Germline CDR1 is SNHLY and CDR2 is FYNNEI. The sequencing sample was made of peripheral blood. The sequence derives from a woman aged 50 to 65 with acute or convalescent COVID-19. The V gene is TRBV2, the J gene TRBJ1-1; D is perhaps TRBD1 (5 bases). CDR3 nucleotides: TGTGCCAGCAGCGTCAGGGAGGGAACTGAAGCTTTCTTT. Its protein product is CASSVREGTEAFF.